What follows is one T cell receptor beta chain and its context. Antigen specificity is unknown. The data were taken from a study of cytomegalovirus exposure and HLA in healthy donors. From germline, CDR1 is SGHDN and CDR2 FVKESK. The CDR3 consists of 18 residues. Trimming removed 3 bases at V and 0 bases at J, with 20 bases between. The PCR ran on 60 Vbeta and 13 Jbeta primers. Data came from immunoSEQ multiplex PCR; TCRdb stores just in-frame clones and leaves some out. The sample has 170,000 or so clones, around 80% seen once; the top ten hold 1%. Each donor's status was that of a healthy bone marrow donor. Notes on the study in general: Associated with cytomegalovirus, according to the listing, were fewer than 200 TCR beta chains. The productive fraction for most TCR beta V segments was about 87% or about 30% in an earlier analysis. V- and J-gene trimming in TCR beta was tied to a missense DCLRE1C variant by an analysis performed later.

This TCR derives from a woman aged 50 to 65 in good health and CMV-seropositive. The sequenced sample was PBMCs. The chain uses TRBV14 and TRBJ1-1, with D maybe TRBD1 (5 bases). The CDR3, as DNA: TGTGCCAGCAGCCAGTTTGGAGGGGCCTCCTACATGAACACTGAAGCTTTCTTT. Its protein is CASSQFGGASYMNTEAFF.